These 6 T cell receptor beta chains originate from one sample sequenced in a study of post-analysis software for immune sequencing data. cDNA libraries for TCR beta contained unique molecular identifiers. TCRdb reprocessed the PCR reads with MiXCR, giving one entry per CDR3 protein. The sample consists of 650,000 to 850,000 distinct CDR3 sequences, approximately 57% of them appearing once. Study-level findings and limits: Patients showed TRBV5-6, TRBV5-1 and TRBV20-1 among five TRBV segments more frequent than in controls.

The antigens for these receptors are not known. The specimen was blood. The receptor source for this set is a girl between 5 and 17 years old with multiple sclerosis.

This clonotype was found a few times. This chain connects TRBV6-5 to TRBJ2-7, with TRBD1 identical over 7 bases. This CDR3 is 14 amino acids long. Germline V gene data show CDR1 as MNHEY and CDR2 as SVGAGI. V lost 2 bases, J lost 6 bases, and 7 bases stayed unmatched. The CDR3 nucleotides are TGTGCCAGCAGTTACAACAGGGGTGTCAGCGAGCAGTACTTC. The encoded protein is CASSYNRGVSEQYF.

This clonotype has only a few counts. The rearrangement uses TRBV10-3 and TRBJ2-7; D not certain. Looked up from germline, CDR1 is ENHRY and CDR2 is SYGVKD. Trimming cost V 0 bases and J 5 bases, with 20 bases left between them. The CDR3 sequence is 17 residues long. CDR3: CAISESIRTQSIHEQYF. Written as DNA, the CDR3 is TGTGCCATCAGTGAGTCGATAAGAACCCAGTCCATCCACGAGCAGTACTTC.

This clonotype has only a few counts. Mismatch with germline at one junction end may stem from a read error. V gene TRBV20-1 combines with J gene TRBJ2-7; D is perhaps TRBD2 (5 bases). Germline-derived CDR1 and CDR2 are DFQATT and SNEGSKA (reference sequence). The CDR3 has 13 residues. DNA of the CDR3: TGCAGTACTAGTGGGCAGCTTCAGGACGAGCAGTACTTC. Its translation: CSTSGQLQDEQYF.

For this clonotype: Since no conserved phenylalanine or tryptophan closes the CDR3, a read error is the likely cause. This chain uses TRBV10-3 with TRBJ2-1; the D is unclear. The ends were cut back, 3 bases at V and 6 bases at J, with 6 bases in the middle. Germline CDR1 and CDR2: ENHRY and SYGVKD. This CDR3 is built from 12 residues. CDR3: CAISEYINEQFV. CDR3 nucleotides: TGTGCCATCAGTGAATACATCAATGAGCAGTTCGTC.

CDR3 DNA sequence: TGCAGCGTGGGGGTAATCGGGACCGGGGGGTATGGCTACACCTTC. It specifies CSVGVIGTGGYGYTF. The rearrangement links TRBV29-1 to TRBJ1-2, with D maybe TRBD1 (5 bases). The V gene's germline CDR1 is SQVTM and CDR2 ANQGSEA. The length of the CDR3 is 15 residues. V lost 6 bases to trimming and J lost 5 bases, with 22 bases between them.

This chain connects TRBV4-2 to TRBJ2-7; the D gene could be TRBD1 or TRBD2 (6 bases each). Germline CDR1 reads LGHNA; CDR2 reads YNFKEQ. The CDR3 runs to 16 residues. The ends were cut back, 0 bases at V and 3 bases at J, with 15 bases in the middle. The CDR3 nucleotides read TGTGCCAGCAGCCAAGAAGGGGGGATAGCGGTCTACGAGCAGTACTTC. Its protein is CASSQEGGIAVYEQYF.